This TCR beta chain was identified during a study of T cells after yellow fever vaccination. TCRdb redid the calling of the 5' RACE reads with MiXCR, one entry per CDR3 protein. Of some 320,000 distinct CDR3 sequences in the sample, roughly 4.3% are singletons; the top ten hold about 26%. The receptor was isolated from a man younger than 35 who received the YFV17D yellow fever vaccine. This material consisted of PBMCs, taken 5 days after the yellow fever booster vaccination.

The CDR3 DNA reads TGTGCCAGGAGCCTAAGACTAGCGGGCAATGAGCAGTTCTTC. Its translation: CARSLRLAGNEQFF. The rearrangement links TRBV6-5 to TRBJ2-1; 10 nucleotides agree with TRBD2. V gave up 9 bases and J gave up 6 bases; unmatched junction bases: 8. Germline V gene sequence: CDR1 MNHEY, CDR2 SVGAGI. The CDR3 covers 14 residues.